A selection of T cell receptor beta chains follows, all from one sample in a study of blood T cell repertoires in COVID-19. The method was immunoSEQ multiplex PCR; TCRdb's version includes in-frame clones alone and lacks a portion of them. The profile shows over 50,000 clones, roughly 84% of them singletons. The sequenced sample was peripheral blood. Every receptor here comes from a man in his fifties or sixties with COVID-19, enrolled during active disease. Both conserved end residues are part of each CDR3. D genes are given only for firm matches. The size entry is marked missing in some rows and otherwise reads once, few, many or a size class.

v_call,j_call,d_call,clone_size,cdr3_nt,cdr3_aa
TRBV28,TRBJ1-5,TRBD1,.,TGTGCCAGCAGTCTAGGGACAGGGGATGGAAAGGGCAATCAGCCCCAGCATTTT,CASSLGTGDGKGNQPQHF
TRBV3-1/TRBV3-2,TRBJ2-3,.,.,TGTGCCAGCAGCGGTACTAGCCCCACAGATACGCAGTATTTT,CASSGTSPTDTQYF
TRBV27,TRBJ1-6,.,.,TGTGCCAGCGGTATGGGGAGCTCCTATAATTCACCCCTCCACTTT,CASGMGSSYNSPLHF
TRBV9,TRBJ1-2,.,few,TGTGCCAGCAGCGCCTCACCGGGGGACTATGGCTACACCTTC,CASSASPGDYGYTF
TRBV7-9,TRBJ2-7,.,.,TGTGCCAGCAGCTCGACACTAGTAGCCACCGGGGTACACGAGCAGTACTTC,CASSSTLVATGVHEQYF
TRBV7-7,TRBJ2-3,.,.,TGTGCCAGCAGCAGAGGGGGGGGAAGCACAGATACGCAGTATTTT,CASSRGGGSTDTQYF
TRBV12-5,TRBJ1-2,TRBD1,many,TGTGCTAGTGGTTTGCCTAATCAGGGGGATAACTATGGCTACACCTTC,CASGLPNQGDNYGYTF
TRBV6-6,TRBJ2-1,TRBD2,.,TGTGCCAGCCGCCTAGCGGACAATGAGCAGTTCTTC,CASRLADNEQFF
TRBV5-1,TRBJ2-7,.,.,TGCGCCAGCAGCCCGGCGCTGGGGGTGGAGGGGGAGCAGTACTTC,CASSPALGVEGEQYF
TRBV5-4,TRBJ2-3,.,.,TGTGCCAGCAGCTTGCCCGGTACAGGGACGATTTATACGCAGTATTTT,CASSLPGTGTIYTQYF
TRBV9,TRBJ1-6,TRBD1,.,TGTGCCAGCAGCGCCCGACAGGGGGGAAATTCACCCCTCCACTTT,CASSARQGGNSPLHF
TRBV2,TRBJ1-6,.,.,TGTGCCAGCAGTGAATCGGGTAGGGGTGTCCACTTT,CASSESGRGVHF
TRBV5-1,TRBJ1-1,.,.,TGCGCCAGCAGCTTGGGGGGCAGGGGGAACACTGAAGCTTTCTTT,CASSLGGRGNTEAFF
TRBV3-1/TRBV3-2,TRBJ1-4,TRBD1,.,TGTGCCAGCAGGAATAACAGGGGACTCGGAAAACTGTTTTTT,CASRNNRGLGKLFF
TRBV11-2,TRBJ1-1,.,.,TGTGCCAGCAGCGAGCAGAGGTCGGGTGAAGCTTTCTTT,CASSEQRSGEAFF
TRBV18,TRBJ1-5,TRBD1,.,TGTGCCAGCTCACCACCCAGAGGCACAGGGGACAGCAATCAGCCCCAGCATTTT,CASSPPRGTGDSNQPQHF
TRBV7-9,TRBJ1-1,.,.,TGTGCCAGCAGTCCCGGGAACAGAGAGAACACTGAAGCTTTCTTT,CASSPGNRENTEAFF
TRBV7-7,TRBJ2-3,TRBD2,.,TGTGCCAGCAGCCAGTGGGCGGGAGGCAAGAGCACAGATACGCAGTATTTT,CASSQWAGGKSTDTQYF
TRBV24-1,TRBJ2-5,.,.,TGTGCCACCAGTTCTGCAGGGGCGACCCAAGAGACCCAGTACTTC,CATSSAGATQETQYF
TRBV3-1/TRBV3-2,TRBJ1-3,.,once,TGTGCCAGCAGCCCGTCAGGGGGAAACACCATATATTTT,CASSPSGGNTIYF
TRBV19,TRBJ1-2,TRBD1,.,TGTGCCAGCGGGACAGACTATGGCTACACCTTC,CASGTDYGYTF
TRBV6-2/TRBV6-3,TRBJ2-2,.,once,TGTGCCAGCAGTTTAGCTACCCCTCGTAGCACCGGGGAGCTGTTTTTT,CASSLATPRSTGELFF
TRBV7-6,TRBJ2-4,.,once,TGTGCCAGCAGCTTAAGCCCAGCCAAAAACATTCAGTACTTC,CASSLSPAKNIQYF
TRBV7-9,TRBJ1-1,.,.,TGTGCCAGCAGCTTAGGGACAGCCAACACTGAAGCTTTCTTT,CASSLGTANTEAFF
TRBV29-1,TRBJ1-5,TRBD1,.,TGCAGCGTTGGAACAGGGGACAATCAGCCCCAGCATTTT,CSVGTGDNQPQHF
TRBV9,TRBJ2-6,.,.,TGTGCCAGCAGCGTACAGGTCTCTGGGGCCAACGTCCTGACTTTC,CASSVQVSGANVLTF
TRBV7-9,TRBJ2-7,TRBD1,.,TGTGCCAGCAGTTCCAACAGGGGTCAACGACCTGGCGAGCAGTACTTC,CASSSNRGQRPGEQYF
TRBV19,TRBJ1-6,TRBD1,.,TGTGCCAGTAGTACCCTCCCGACAGGGAATTCACCCCTCCACTTT,CASSTLPTGNSPLHF
TRBV29-1,TRBJ2-5,.,few,TGCAGCGTTGGACCGGGGGAGACCCAGTACTTC,CSVGPGETQYF
TRBV5-1,TRBJ1-2,TRBD1,.,TGCGCCAGCAGCTTGACAGGGGAGTATGGCTACACCTTC,CASSLTGEYGYTF
TRBV28,TRBJ2-1,TRBD2,.,TGTGCCAGCAGCACAAAACTAGCGGGGGGGCAGGGTGAGCAGTTCTTC,CASSTKLAGGQGEQFF
TRBV7-2,TRBJ2-7,TRBD1,few,TGTGCCAGCAGCTTAGGACAGGGGAAGTATTACGAGCAGTACTTC,CASSLGQGKYYEQYF
TRBV12-3/TRBV12-4,TRBJ1-1,.,.,TGTGCCAGCAGTTTAGGGCAGGGCACTGAAGCTTTCTTT,CASSLGQGTEAFF
TRBV29-1,TRBJ2-3,.,once,TGCAGCGTTGGCGCTTTGGCAGGGGCCACAGATACGCAGTATTTT,CSVGALAGATDTQYF
TRBV4-1,TRBJ2-7,.,.,TGCGCCAGCAGTCACCCTGTAGGAGGGTTTTACGAGCAGTACTTC,CASSHPVGGFYEQYF
TRBV18,TRBJ1-3,TRBD1,.,TGTGCCAGCTCACAGGACAGGTCCGGAAACACCATATATTTT,CASSQDRSGNTIYF
TRBV30,TRBJ2-2,.,.,TGTGCCTGGAGTGTATTAGGGGGATCCACCGGGGAGCTGTTTTTT,CAWSVLGGSTGELFF
TRBV3-1/TRBV3-2,TRBJ1-2,TRBD1,.,TGTGCCAGCAGCCAGGGCAGGGGGAACTATGGCTACACCTTC,CASSQGRGNYGYTF
TRBV14,TRBJ2-1,.,.,TGTGCCAGCAGCTCACAGGGCAATGAGCAGTTCTTC,CASSSQGNEQFF
TRBV11-2,TRBJ2-7,.,.,TGTGCCAGCAGCTTAGCGGGTAGCCTCTACGAGCAGTACTTC,CASSLAGSLYEQYF
TRBV11-2,TRBJ2-3,.,once,TGTGCCAGCAGCATGAGGGGAGGACCGAACACAGATACGCAGTATTTT,CASSMRGGPNTDTQYF
TRBV10-2,TRBJ2-3,.,.,TGCGCCAGCAGTGAGTTTGGTGGGGCTAGCACAGATACGCAGTATTTT,CASSEFGGASTDTQYF